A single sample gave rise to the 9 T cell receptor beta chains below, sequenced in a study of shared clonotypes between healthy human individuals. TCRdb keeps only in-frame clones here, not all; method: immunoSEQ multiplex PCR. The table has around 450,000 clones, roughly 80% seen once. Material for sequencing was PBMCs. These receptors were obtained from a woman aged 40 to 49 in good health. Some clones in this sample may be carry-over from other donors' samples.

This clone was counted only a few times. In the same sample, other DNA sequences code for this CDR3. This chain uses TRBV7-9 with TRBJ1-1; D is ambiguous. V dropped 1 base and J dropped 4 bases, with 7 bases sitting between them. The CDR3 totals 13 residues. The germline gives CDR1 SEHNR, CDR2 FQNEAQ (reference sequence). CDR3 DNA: TGTGCCAGCAGCTTAGAGGGTGGCACTGAAGCTTTCTTT. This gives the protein CASSLEGGTEAFF. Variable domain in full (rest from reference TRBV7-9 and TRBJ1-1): DTGVSQNPRHKITKRGQNVTFRCDPISEHNRLYWYRQTLGQGPEFLTYFQNEAQLEKSRLLSDRFSAERPKGSFSTLEIQRTEQGDSAMYLCASSLEGGTEAFFGQGTRLTVV.

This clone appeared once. This CDR3 reads CASSELEGESPLHF. The CDR3, as DNA: TGTGCCAGCAGTGAGTTGGAGGGCGAGTCACCCCTCCACTTT. This sequence joins TRBV6-1 and TRBJ1-6; D unclear. Germline CDR1 reads MNHNS; CDR2 reads SASEGT. CDR3 length: 14 amino acids. Trimming stripped 3 bases from V and 10 bases from J, with 13 bases between.

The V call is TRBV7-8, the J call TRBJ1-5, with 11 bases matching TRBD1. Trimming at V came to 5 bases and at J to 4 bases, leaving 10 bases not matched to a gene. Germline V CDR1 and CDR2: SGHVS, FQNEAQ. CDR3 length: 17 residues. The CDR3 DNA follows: TGTGCCAGCAGCCCTCGGACAGGGGGCAACGTTAATCAGCCCCAGCATTTT. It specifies CASSPRTGGNVNQPQHF. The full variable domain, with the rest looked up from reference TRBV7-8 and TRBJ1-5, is GAGVSQSPRYKVAKRGQDVALRCDPISGHVSLFWYQQALGQGPEFLTYFQNEAQLDKSGLPSDRFFAERPEGSVSTLKIQRTQQEDSAVYLCASSPRTGGNVNQPQHFGDGTRLSIL.

The DNA for the CDR3 is TGTGCCAGCAATCCCGGGACAGGGGTAGGGGCCAACGTCCTGACTTTC. Its translation is CASNPGTGVGANVLTF. The chain couples TRBV2 to TRBJ2-6; 10 bases line up with TRBD1. The CDR3 totals 16 residues. V lost 7 bases to trimming and J lost 4 bases; unmatched junction nucleotides: 7. CDR1 is SNHLY, CDR2 FYNNEI, per germline.

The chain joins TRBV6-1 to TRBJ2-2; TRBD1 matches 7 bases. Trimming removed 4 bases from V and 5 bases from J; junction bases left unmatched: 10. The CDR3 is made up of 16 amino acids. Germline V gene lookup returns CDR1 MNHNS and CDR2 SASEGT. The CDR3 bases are TGTGCCAGCAGTGCCCGACAGGGAATTGGGACCGGGGAGCTGTTTTTT. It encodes CASSARQGIGTGELFF.

CDR3 sequence: CASSRMNYEQYF. The CDR3 DNA reads TGTGCCAGCTCACGGATGAACTACGAGCAGTACTTC. V usage is TRBV18 and J usage is TRBJ2-5; no firm D call. The tail of the sequence fits TRBJ2-7 better, so the J call may be wrong. Germline CDR1 KGHSH, CDR2 LQKENI. The CDR3 loop spans 12 amino acids.

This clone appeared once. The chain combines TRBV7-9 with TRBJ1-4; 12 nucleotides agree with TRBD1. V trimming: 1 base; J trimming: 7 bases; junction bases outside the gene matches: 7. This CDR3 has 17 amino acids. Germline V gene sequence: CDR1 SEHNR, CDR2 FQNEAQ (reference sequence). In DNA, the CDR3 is TGTGCCAGCAGCTTAGGGGGACAGGGGGCCGATGGTGAAAAACTGTTTTTT. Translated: CASSLGGQGADGEKLFF.

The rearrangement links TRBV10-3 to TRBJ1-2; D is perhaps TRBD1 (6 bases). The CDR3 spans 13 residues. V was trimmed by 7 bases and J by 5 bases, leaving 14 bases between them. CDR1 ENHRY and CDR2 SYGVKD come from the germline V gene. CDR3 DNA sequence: TGTGCCATCACCCCACAGGGTCGTTATGGCTACACCTTC. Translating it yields CAITPQGRYGYTF.

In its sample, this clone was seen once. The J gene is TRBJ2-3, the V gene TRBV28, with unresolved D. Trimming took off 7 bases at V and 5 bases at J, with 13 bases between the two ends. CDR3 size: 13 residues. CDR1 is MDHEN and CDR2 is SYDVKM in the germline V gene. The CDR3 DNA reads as TGTGCCAGCATCACCGCTTGGGGAGATACGCAGTATTTT. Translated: CASITAWGDTQYF.